The 22 T cell receptor beta chains given below trace back to one sample, sequenced in a study of cytomegalovirus exposure and HLA in healthy donors. Primers included in the PCR were 60 Vbeta and 13 Jbeta primers. Using immunoSEQ multiplex PCR, the repertoire was profiled, and TCRdb retains in-frame clones only, with some absent. The repertoire holds some 170,000 clones, with 77% as singletons. The material sequenced was PBMCs. These receptors originate from a woman aged 55-75 years in good health and CMV-seropositive.

This chain joins TRBV2 and TRBJ2-7; D perhaps matches TRBD1 (5 bases). Deletions cut 4 bases from V and 2 bases from J, with 15 bases between. This CDR3 has 15 residues. CDR1 is SNHLY, CDR2 FYNNEI, per germline. CDR3 amino acids: CASSGSRVRTYEQYF. Written as DNA, the CDR3 is TGTGCCAGCAGTGGGTCCAGGGTTCGCACCTACGAGCAGTACTTC.

The chain uses TRBV11-3 and TRBJ1-5; 9 nucleotides align to TRBD1. Germline CDR1 reads SGHNT; CDR2 reads YENEEA. This CDR3 is built from 19 residues. After removal of 5 bases from V and 0 bases from J, the junction contained 14 bases not matched to a gene. Here the CDR3 DNA reads TGTGCCAGCAGCCCTAAGGACAGGGGATACCTTACTAGCAATCAGCCCCAGCATTTT. This codes for CASSPKDRGYLTSNQPQHF.

The chain couples TRBV4-3 to TRBJ1-5; D unclear. This CDR3 has 15 residues. Germline V gene lookup returns CDR1 LGHNA and CDR2 YSLEER. Trimming left V 0 bases short and J 3 bases short, with 9 bases between. The DNA for the CDR3 is TGCGCCAGCAGCCAAGATCAGGAACCCAATCAGCCCCAGCATTTT. Its protein is CASSQDQEPNQPQHF.

This chain links TRBV4-1 with TRBJ1-1; D perhaps matches TRBD1 (5 bases). With 4 bases removed from V and 10 bases from J, the gap between germline ends came to 13 bases. Germline V gives CDR1 MGHRA, CDR2 YSYEKL. The CDR3 contains 12 residues. CDR3 region: CASSRGASRAFF. CDR3 in DNA: TGCGCCAGCAGCCGCGGGGCCAGCAGAGCTTTCTTT.

This chain uses TRBV28 with TRBJ2-1; 8 positions agree with TRBD2. J gave up 10 bases and V 5 bases, and 10 bases lay outside the gene matches. The CDR3 is 14 residues long. Germline-derived CDR1 and CDR2 are MDHEN and SYDVKM. CDR3 amino acids: CASSTHLGGREQFF. CDR3 DNA: TGTGCCAGCAGTACCCATCTGGGCGGGAGGGAGCAGTTCTTC.

The chain recombines TRBV9 with TRBJ2-2, with D tentatively TRBD2 (5 bases). Trimming left V 4 bases short and J 0 bases short, with 10 bases between. This CDR3 has 15 residues. CDR1 is SGDLS and CDR2 is YYNGEE in the germline V gene. The CDR3 DNA follows: TGTGCCAGCAGCACGGGATCCCCGAACACCGGGGAGCTGTTTTTT. It encodes CASSTGSPNTGELFF.

The V and J genes are TRBV7-9 and TRBJ1-3; D call uncertain. V was pared by 2 bases and J by 8 bases, with 22 bases between. CDR3 length: 17 amino acids. Germline assignment: CDR1 SEHNR and CDR2 FQNEAQ (reference sequence). The CDR3, as DNA: TGTGCCAGCAGCTTATGGGGTGGACTCGACGCCGGGGACACCATATATTTT. Translation gives CASSLWGGLDAGDTIYF.

This rearrangement joins TRBV6-1 to TRBJ2-7; D is perhaps TRBD1 (6 bases). This CDR3 comprises 14 residues. Germline V gives CDR1 MNHNS, CDR2 SASEGT. Trimming left V 6 bases short and J 2 bases short, with 14 bases between. CDR3 nucleotide sequence: TGTGCCAGCAGGAGCCTCGGGACAACCTACGAGCAGTACTTC. It specifies CASRSLGTTYEQYF.

The chain employs TRBV5-6 and TRBJ1-4, with 9 nucleotides matching TRBD1. The V segment lost 0 bases and the J segment 6 bases; nucleotides outside the gene matches: 6. Germline lookup yields CDR1 SGHDT and CDR2 YYEEEE. The CDR3 covers 16 residues. The chain's CDR3 is CASSLEGQGGDEKLFF. DNA for the CDR3: TGTGCCAGCAGCTTGGAGGGACAGGGAGGGGATGAAAAACTGTTTTTT.

V gene TRBV6-5 combines with J gene TRBJ2-7; maybe TRBD2 (6 bases). V lost 0 bases and J 2 bases, leaving 11 bases between the germline ends. Germline CDR1 and CDR2: MNHEY and SVGAGI. This CDR3 spans 15 amino acids. The CDR3 region is CASSYSMGGPYEQYF. DNA of the CDR3: TGTGCCAGCAGTTACTCGATGGGGGGACCCTACGAGCAGTACTTC.

Only one count was recorded for this clone. The chain uses TRBV7-9 and TRBJ2-5; 12 bases line up with TRBD1. Germline V gene lookup returns CDR1 SEHNR and CDR2 FQNEAQ (reference sequence). The J segment lost 5 bases and the V segment lost 11 bases, leaving 15 bases of the junction unmatched. The CDR3 length is 16 residues. CDR3: CAGRRIGTGGRETQYF. CDR3 bases: TGTGCCGGTAGACGAATTGGGACAGGGGGCCGCGAGACCCAGTACTTC.

The chain combines TRBV6-1 with TRBJ1-2; 8 positions agree with TRBD1. The V and J ends lost 2 bases and 12 bases, in that order; junction bases with no gene match: 8. From germline, CDR1 is MNHNS and CDR2 SASEGT. There are 13 residues in the CDR3. DNA of the CDR3: TGTGCCAGCAGTGAAACGCCCGACAGGGGAGACACCTTC. Amino acids: CASSETPDRGDTF.

The rearrangement joins TRBV9 to TRBJ2-3; 7 bases match TRBD1. Germline V gene sequence: CDR1 SGDLS, CDR2 YYNGEE. With 3 bases clipped from V and 0 bases from J, the junction kept 7 bases outside the gene matches. The CDR3 spans 16 residues. The CDR3 region is CASSARQGESTDTQYF. Written as DNA, the CDR3 is TGTGCCAGCAGCGCCCGACAGGGCGAAAGCACAGATACGCAGTATTTT.

CDR3: CASSLSAGLEQETQYF. DNA of the CDR3: TGTGCCAGCAGTTTATCAGCCGGACTAGAGCAAGAGACCCAGTACTTC. V usage is TRBV27 and J usage is TRBJ2-5, with 7 bases matching TRBD2. The CDR3 is 16 residues long. The V segment lost 0 bases and the J segment 2 bases; nucleotides outside the gene matches: 6. Germline V gene lookup returns CDR1 MNHEY and CDR2 SMNVEV (reference sequence).

This clone was detected once. The chain combines TRBV5-1 with TRBJ2-7; D perhaps matches TRBD1 (6 bases). CDR3 length equals 14 residues. Germline V gene lookup returns CDR1 SGHRS and CDR2 YFSETQ. V was pared by 0 bases and J by 2 bases, with 9 bases between. The CDR3 protein is CASSLDRVTYEQYF. In DNA form, the CDR3 reads TGCGCCAGCAGCTTGGACAGGGTGACCTACGAGCAGTACTTC.

The chain recombines TRBV5-1 with TRBJ2-2; TRBD2 matches at 9 bases. Germline V CDR1 and CDR2: SGHRS, YFSETQ. V was clipped by 2 bases and J by 1 base; unmatched bases: 3. The CDR3 contains 16 residues. The CDR3 is CASSLATSGNTGELFF. The CDR3 nucleotides read TGCGCCAGCAGCTTAGCGACTAGCGGGAACACCGGGGAGCTGTTTTTT.

The sample holds one count of this clone. The gene calls are TRBV13 and TRBJ1-6, with D perhaps matching TRBD1 (5 bases). V lost 7 bases to trimming and J lost 7 bases, with 17 bases between them. Germline CDR1 reads PRHDT; CDR2 reads FYEKMQ (reference sequence). The CDR3 covers 15 residues. The CDR3 loop reads CASTKRGRENSPLHF. The CDR3 coding sequence is TGTGCCAGCACCAAGCGGGGCAGGGAGAATTCACCCCTCCACTTT.

V and J are TRBV5-8 and TRBJ2-2; TRBD2 matches at 11 bases. This CDR3 is 16 amino acids long. Germline CDR1 is SGHTS and CDR2 is YDEGEE. Losses at the gene ends were 6 bases for V and 0 bases for J; bases not matched to a gene: 4. CDR3 sequence reads: CASIGLAGPNTGELFF. Here the CDR3 DNA reads TGTGCCAGCATAGGACTAGCGGGTCCGAACACCGGGGAGCTGTTTTTT.

The V and J genes are TRBV2 and TRBJ2-5, with 9 bases that match TRBD1. The end of the DNA fits TRBJ2-7 better, so the J call may be wrong. There are 15 residues in the CDR3. Germline assignment: CDR1 SNHLY and CDR2 FYNNEI. The CDR3 DNA follows: TGTGCCAGCATCATACCGGGACAGGGTATCTACGAGCAGTACTTC. It is translated as CASIIPGQGIYEQYF.

The chain joins TRBV5-1 to TRBJ2-7; 9 nucleotides align to TRBD1. J was trimmed by 3 bases and V by 4 bases; bases with no gene match: 5. The germline V gene has CDR1 SGHRS and CDR2 YFSETQ. This CDR3 has 14 amino acids. The CDR3 nucleotides read TGCGCCAGCAGCCACGGACAGGGGAACTACGAGCAGTACTTC. Encoded protein: CASSHGQGNYEQYF. Full variable domain (outside the CDR3, taken from reference TRBV5-1 and TRBJ2-7): KAGVTQTPRYLIKTRGQQVTLSCSPISGHRSVSWYQQTPGQGLQFLFEYFSETQRNKGNFPGRFSGRQFSNSRSEMNVSTLELGDSALYLCASSHGQGNYEQYFGPGTRLTVT.

The chain employs TRBV28 and TRBJ2-5; the match to TRBD2 covers 9 bases. The CDR3 extends over 16 amino acids. After removal of 8 bases from V and 1 base from J, the junction contained 11 bases not matched to a gene. CDR1 is MDHEN, CDR2 SYDVKM, per germline. The CDR3 sequence is CASRGAGGRAQETQYF. CDR3 nucleotide sequence: TGTGCCAGCCGAGGGGCGGGGGGGAGAGCCCAAGAGACCCAGTACTTC.

This clone showed up just a few times. The chain uses TRBV10-3 and TRBJ1-1; D perhaps matches TRBD1 (5 bases). The CDR3 has 12 amino acids. Deletions cut 6 bases from V and 4 bases from J, with 9 bases between. Germline values: CDR1 ENHRY, CDR2 SYGVKD. The CDR3 sequence is CAIRGLGTEAFF. As DNA, the CDR3 is TGTGCCATCAGGGGGCTGGGCACTGAAGCTTTCTTT.